A single T cell receptor beta chain is shown here with its context. This clone was counted a single time. Its target antigen remains unknown. No base qualities exist here, and no much larger clone lies one base off it. The entry originates in a study of Ad26.COV2.S vaccination and SARS-CoV-2 variants (dated by TCRdb to the early 2020s). As for the study more broadly: Donors in the vaccine arm were drawn from COV1001, a phase I-IIa trial of Ad26.COV2.S in healthy adults that was multicentre, randomized, double-blind and placebo-controlled. Trial participants were randomized into five groups of five: low-dose or high-dose Ad26.COV2.S given once or twice, or placebo on both occasions. Sequencing of the TCRbeta repertoire served to evaluate the specificity and breadth of SARS-CoV-2-reactive T cell receptors following Ad26.COV2.S vaccination. A total of around 32 samples were included in the TCR-sequenced set, comprising about 20 Ad26.COV2.S vaccine recipients, 5 placebo recipients and 8 SARS-CoV-2 convalescent individuals. Ad26.COV2.S was administered intramuscularly at 5 x 10^10 or 1 x 10^11 viral particles, either as a single shot or as two shots given 56 days apart. Investigators remained blinded to trial group allocation during experiments and outcome assessment. Broad study findings and their caveats: The study was not powered to compare responses between vaccine doses or regimens. Substantial breadth of spike-specific CD8+ and CD4+ T cell responses was reported after vaccination. Vaccine and placebo recipients had comparable non-spike TCR breadth, which fits with the vaccine containing only spike. Ad26.COV2.S recipients had higher spike-specific TCR breadth than placebo recipients (P = 0.0014). It was noted by the authors that total T cell responses may have been underestimated by the TCR breadth and depth analyses.

The immunoSEQ Assay was used to sequence TCRbeta CDR3 regions. After extraction, genomic DNA underwent amplification by bias-controlled multiplex PCR, followed by high-throughput sequencing. The original methods were these. To quantify the absolute abundance of every unique TCRbeta CDR3 region, sequences were collapsed and filtered. T cell fraction was estimated by normalizing TCRbeta template counts to usable DNA, with usable DNA measured through amplification of reference genes found in all nucleated cells. Repertoire TCRs were annotated as SARS-CoV-2-specific when V gene, CDR3 amino acid sequence and J gene were exactly matched to a known reactive TCR set. The reference SARS-CoV-2 TCR set came from MIRA and was filtered for enrichment in COVID-19-positive ImmuneCODE repertoires, removing public or cross-reactive TCRs. Using the MIRA antigens, annotated TCRs were further analysed by specific ORF or by position within an ORF. Depth was the summed frequency of annotated unique rearrangements, while breadth was defined as annotated unique rearrangements over total unique productive rearrangements. Two-sided Wilcoxon rank-sum tests were used to compare TCR breadth between groups. Imported from immuneACCESS, the table was reduced by TCRdb to in-frame sequences with V and J called. These copies leave out some clones; in studies compared against another copy, an unresolved V gene accounts for under half, and the cause of the remainder is not known. That table is the source of V, J and clone size, and D and trimming were worked out from the DNA. The sample records about half a million clones, 80% to 90% of which are singletons. The ten biggest clones cover around 1.8% of the sample.

The germline V gene (reference sequence) provides CDR1 MNHNY and CDR2 SVGAGI. The CDR3, cysteine through phenylalanine, is 15 amino acids long. Solely the CDR3 DNA is kept, with 45 bases framed from the first base. V lost 5 bases and J lost 1 base; the stretch between them is 9 bases long. According to the study, the label for this sample's treatment or condition signals: roughly 18 received Ad26.COV2.S at low or high dose, single or two shots; roughly five received placebo; per-sample allocation not given. For vaccine and placebo recipients, repertoires were sequenced using samples collected on day 63 after the first injection. Between 29 July and 7 August 2020, Cohort 1b enrolled fewer than 30 adults aged 18-55 years at one site in Boston, USA. Ad26.COV2.S was a replication-incompetent adenovirus type 26 vector expressing a prefusion-stabilized SARS-CoV-2 spike protein from the original Wuhan strain.

Recombination joined TRBV6-6 with TRBJ2-6; TRBD1 could be the D gene, as 6 bases match. Sequences were derived from peripheral blood, sampled in a trial of Ad26.COV2.S vaccine versus placebo. This TCR derives from a person between 18 and 59 years old who received the Ad26.COV2.S COVID-19 vaccine or a placebo. CDR3 sequence: CASSPRGSGANVLTF. Read as DNA, the sequence is TGTGCCAGCAGTCCCAGGGGTTCTGGGGCCAACGTCCTGACTTTC.